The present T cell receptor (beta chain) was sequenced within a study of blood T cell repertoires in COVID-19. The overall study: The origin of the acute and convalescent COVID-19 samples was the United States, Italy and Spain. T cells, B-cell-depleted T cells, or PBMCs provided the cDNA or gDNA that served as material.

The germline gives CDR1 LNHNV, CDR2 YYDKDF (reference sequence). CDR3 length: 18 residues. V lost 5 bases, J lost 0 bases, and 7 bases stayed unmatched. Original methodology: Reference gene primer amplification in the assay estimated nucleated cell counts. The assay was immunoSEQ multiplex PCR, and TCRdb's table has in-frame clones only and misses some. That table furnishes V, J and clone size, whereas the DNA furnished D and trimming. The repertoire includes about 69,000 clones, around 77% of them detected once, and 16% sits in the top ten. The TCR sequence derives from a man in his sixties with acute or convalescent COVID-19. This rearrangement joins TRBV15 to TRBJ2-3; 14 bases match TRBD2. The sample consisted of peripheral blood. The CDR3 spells CATSARTSGGRSTDTQYF. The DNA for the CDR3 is TGTGCCACCAGCGCCCGGACTAGCGGGGGGCGTAGCACAGATACGCAGTATTTT.